The rows below give T cell receptor beta chains drawn from one sample of a study of cytomegalovirus exposure and HLA in healthy donors. Only in-frame clones appear in the TCRdb table, and some are missing; sequencing was by immunoSEQ multiplex PCR. The sample includes 150,000 to 200,000 clones, around 74% of them seen just once. Material for sequencing was PBMCs. These receptors originate from a female donor in good health and CMV-seronegative. CDR3s include the opening cysteine and the closing phenylalanine or tryptophan. A D gene is named only where the DNA matches it firmly. Size values are once, few and many counts, or a class for expanded clones, and some rows have none.

D gene: TRBD1
CDR3 length: 17
clone size: few
V gene: TRBV11-2
J gene: TRBJ2-2
CDR3 DNA: TGTGCCAGCAGCTTAGGACAGGGGGCTTTTAACACCGGGGAGCTGTTTTTT
CDR3 protein: CASSLGQGAFNTGELFF

D gene: TRBD1
CDR3 length: 13
clone size: NA
V gene: TRBV18
J gene: TRBJ1-1
CDR3 DNA: TGTGCCAGCTCCAACAGGGGAGACACTGAAGCTTTCTTT
CDR3 protein: CASSNRGDTEAFF

D gene: NA
CDR3 length: 14
clone size: NA
V gene: TRBV5-4
J gene: TRBJ2-1
CDR3 DNA: TGTGCCAGCAGCTCAGGGGATGTCTACAATGAGCAGTTCTTC
CDR3 protein: CASSSGDVYNEQFF

D gene: NA
CDR3 length: 14
clone size: NA
V gene: TRBV30
J gene: TRBJ1-1
CDR3 DNA: TGTGCCTGGGGGGCGGGACCCTTGAACACTGAAGCTTTCTTT
CDR3 protein: CAWGAGPLNTEAFF

D gene: NA
CDR3 length: 16
clone size: NA
V gene: TRBV5-1
J gene: TRBJ1-1
CDR3 DNA: TGCGCCAGCAGCGCCGGGCCGGAGGCCTGGAACACTGAAGCTTTCTTT
CDR3 protein: CASSAGPEAWNTEAFF

D gene: NA
CDR3 length: 12
clone size: once
V gene: TRBV6-5
J gene: TRBJ2-3
CDR3 DNA: TGTGCCAGCAGCGGAGGGCCAGATACGCAGTATTTT
CDR3 protein: CASSGGPDTQYF

D gene: TRBD2
CDR3 length: 18
clone size: NA
V gene: TRBV7-9
J gene: TRBJ2-2
CDR3 DNA: TGTGCCAGCAGCTCGATTGCGGGACTAGCAGTGAACACCGGGGAGCTGTTTTTT
CDR3 protein: CASSSIAGLAVNTGELFF

D gene: TRBD2
CDR3 length: 15
clone size: NA
V gene: TRBV27
J gene: TRBJ2-3
CDR3 DNA: TGTGCCAGCAGGCGGCGGGAGGGCCGGGCAGATACGCAGTATTTT
CDR3 protein: CASRRREGRADTQYF

D gene: TRBD1
CDR3 length: 14
clone size: NA
V gene: TRBV11-2
J gene: TRBJ2-1
CDR3 DNA: TGTGCCAGCAGCGAAGGGACAGGCTACAATGAGCAGTTCTTC
CDR3 protein: CASSEGTGYNEQFF

D gene: TRBD1
CDR3 length: 16
clone size: NA
V gene: TRBV9
J gene: TRBJ1-2
CDR3 DNA: TGTGCCAGCAGCTCCCACCGGGACAGACCTAACTATGGCTACACCTTC
CDR3 protein: CASSSHRDRPNYGYTF

D gene: TRBD1
CDR3 length: 15
clone size: NA
V gene: TRBV5-1
J gene: TRBJ1-2
CDR3 DNA: TGCGCCAGCAGCCCCGGGACAGGGAATACGGATGGCTACACCTTC
CDR3 protein: CASSPGTGNTDGYTF

D gene: NA
CDR3 length: 14
clone size: NA
V gene: TRBV2
J gene: TRBJ2-7
CDR3 DNA: TGTGCCAGCAGTGAAGGGACTATCTCCTACGAGCAGTACTTC
CDR3 protein: CASSEGTISYEQYF

D gene: NA
CDR3 length: 13
clone size: NA
V gene: TRBV11-3
J gene: TRBJ2-1
CDR3 DNA: TGTGCCAGCACCGACAGCCTCGACAATGAGCAGTTCTTC
CDR3 protein: CASTDSLDNEQFF

D gene: NA
CDR3 length: 13
clone size: NA
V gene: TRBV5-6
J gene: TRBJ2-7
CDR3 DNA: TGTGCCAGCAGCATGGGCGGCCCCTACGAGCAGTACTTC
CDR3 protein: CASSMGGPYEQYF

D gene: NA
CDR3 length: 14
clone size: NA
V gene: TRBV19
J gene: TRBJ1-4
CDR3 DNA: TGTGCCAGTAGTAAGATCTCTACGGGAGAAAAACTGTTTTTT
CDR3 protein: CASSKISTGEKLFF

D gene: NA
CDR3 length: 12
clone size: NA
V gene: TRBV5-1
J gene: TRBJ2-7
CDR3 DNA: TGCGCCAGCAGCTATGACTCTAGGTGGAAGGAGTTC
CDR3 protein: CASSYDSRWKEF

D gene: TRBD1
CDR3 length: 14
clone size: NA
V gene: TRBV27
J gene: TRBJ2-1
CDR3 DNA: TGTGCCAGCAGTTTAATGGGACAGTACAATGAGCAGTTCTTC
CDR3 protein: CASSLMGQYNEQFF

D gene: NA
CDR3 length: 16
clone size: NA
V gene: TRBV5-1
J gene: TRBJ2-3
CDR3 DNA: TGCGCCAGCAGTCGGAGGGGGGGCGGGTCGACAGATACGCAGTATTTT
CDR3 protein: CASSRRGGGSTDTQYF

D gene: NA
CDR3 length: 13
clone size: NA
V gene: TRBV9
J gene: TRBJ1-2
CDR3 DNA: TGTGCCAGCAGCGTGGACTCTAACTATGGCTACACCTTC
CDR3 protein: CASSVDSNYGYTF

D gene: TRBD1
CDR3 length: 14
clone size: once
V gene: TRBV4-3
J gene: TRBJ1-2
CDR3 DNA: TGCGCCAGCAGCCAGCAGGACAGGCTCTATGGCTACACCTTC
CDR3 protein: CASSQQDRLYGYTF

D gene: NA
CDR3 length: 12
clone size: NA
V gene: TRBV30
J gene: TRBJ1-1
CDR3 DNA: TGTGCCTGGAGCGGTAGTAACACTGAAGCTTTCTTT
CDR3 protein: CAWSGSNTEAFF

D gene: NA
CDR3 length: 13
clone size: NA
V gene: TRBV5-4
J gene: TRBJ2-5
CDR3 DNA: TGTGCCAGCAGCAAGGACTCTAGAGAGACCCAGTACTTC
CDR3 protein: CASSKDSRETQYF

D gene: NA
CDR3 length: 12
clone size: NA
V gene: TRBV10-3
J gene: TRBJ1-2
CDR3 DNA: TGTGCCATCAAAAGGGCGACAGATGGCTACACCTTC
CDR3 protein: CAIKRATDGYTF

D gene: NA
CDR3 length: 15
clone size: NA
V gene: TRBV30
J gene: TRBJ1-3
CDR3 DNA: TGTGCCTGGAGTGTAAGAGCGTTCTCTGGAAACACCATATATTTT
CDR3 protein: CAWSVRAFSGNTIYF

D gene: TRBD2
CDR3 length: 14
clone size: NA
V gene: TRBV2
J gene: TRBJ2-7
CDR3 DNA: TGTGCCAGCAGTGAAACTAGCGGGAGTCGGGAGCAGTACTTC
CDR3 protein: CASSETSGSREQYF

D gene: TRBD2
CDR3 length: 15
clone size: few
V gene: TRBV11-2
J gene: TRBJ2-3
CDR3 DNA: TGTGCCAGCAGCCCACGGGGGGTCTGGGCAGATACGCAGTATTTT
CDR3 protein: CASSPRGVWADTQYF

D gene: NA
CDR3 length: 13
clone size: NA
V gene: TRBV6-1
J gene: TRBJ2-7
CDR3 DNA: TGTGCCAGCAGTGAAGGGTTATCCTACGAGCAGTACTTC
CDR3 protein: CASSEGLSYEQYF

D gene: TRBD2
CDR3 length: 15
clone size: NA
V gene: TRBV10-1
J gene: TRBJ2-1
CDR3 DNA: TGCGCCAGCAGTGAGGGGACTAGCGGGAGGAATGAGCAGTTCTTC
CDR3 protein: CASSEGTSGRNEQFF

D gene: TRBD1
CDR3 length: 16
clone size: NA
V gene: TRBV28
J gene: TRBJ1-4
CDR3 DNA: TGTGCCAGCAGAGGTTCTCCAGGGGGTTCAAATGAAAAACTGTTTTTT
CDR3 protein: CASRGSPGGSNEKLFF

D gene: TRBD1
CDR3 length: 16
clone size: NA
V gene: TRBV30
J gene: TRBJ2-5
CDR3 DNA: TGTGCCTGGAGTGTAATGTCAGGACAGGGGGCGCGGGAGCAGTACTTC
CDR3 protein: CAWSVMSGQGAREQYF

D gene: TRBD2
CDR3 length: 18
clone size: NA
V gene: TRBV11-3
J gene: TRBJ2-7
CDR3 DNA: TGTGCCAGCAGCTTAGGGCTAAGACTAGCGGGGGGACCCTACGAGCAGTACTTC
CDR3 protein: CASSLGLRLAGGPYEQYF

D gene: NA
CDR3 length: 13
clone size: NA
V gene: TRBV7-9
J gene: TRBJ1-1
CDR3 DNA: TGTGCCAGCAGCTCTCCGACAGGACATGAAGCTTTCTTT
CDR3 protein: CASSSPTGHEAFF

D gene: TRBD2
CDR3 length: 15
clone size: NA
V gene: TRBV5-1
J gene: TRBJ2-7
CDR3 DNA: TGCGCCAGCAGCTTGGAGAGCGGGGGGGGCTACGAGCAGTACTTC
CDR3 protein: CASSLESGGGYEQYF

D gene: TRBD2
CDR3 length: 14
clone size: NA
V gene: TRBV6-5
J gene: TRBJ2-1
CDR3 DNA: TGTGCCAGCAGTTACGGGACTAGCGGGGGTGAGCAGTTCTTC
CDR3 protein: CASSYGTSGGEQFF

D gene: NA
CDR3 length: 13
clone size: NA
V gene: TRBV5-6
J gene: TRBJ1-1
CDR3 DNA: TGTGCCAGCAGCTTGGCCTTCGCGTCTGAAGCTTTCTTT
CDR3 protein: CASSLAFASEAFF

D gene: NA
CDR3 length: 13
clone size: NA
V gene: TRBV5-8
J gene: TRBJ1-1
CDR3 DNA: TGTGCCAGCAGCTTGTCAGGGCACACTGAAGCTTTCTTT
CDR3 protein: CASSLSGHTEAFF

D gene: NA
CDR3 length: 19
clone size: few
V gene: TRBV28
J gene: TRBJ2-3
CDR3 DNA: TGTGCCAGCAGTTCGAGGTCGGTTAGGCGGGGGCAAAGCACAGATACGCAGTATTTT
CDR3 protein: CASSSRSVRRGQSTDTQYF

D gene: TRBD2
CDR3 length: 21
clone size: NA
V gene: TRBV30
J gene: TRBJ2-1
CDR3 DNA: TGTGCCTGGAAGTCGCGTCCCGGGGGGTTGCGGGAGGTATCCTCCTACAATGAGCAGTTCTTC
CDR3 protein: CAWKSRPGGLREVSSYNEQFF

D gene: NA
CDR3 length: 13
clone size: NA
V gene: TRBV14
J gene: TRBJ2-7
CDR3 DNA: TGTGCCAGCAGCCAACTTGGCCTCTACGAGCAGTACTTC
CDR3 protein: CASSQLGLYEQYF

D gene: TRBD2
CDR3 length: 15
clone size: few
V gene: TRBV7-2
J gene: TRBJ2-2
CDR3 DNA: TGTGCCAGCAGCTCCATTAGCGGGGGGGCCGGGGAGCTGTTTTTT
CDR3 protein: CASSSISGGAGELFF

D gene: TRBD1
CDR3 length: 15
clone size: few
V gene: TRBV27
J gene: TRBJ2-7
CDR3 DNA: TGTGCCAGCAGTTTCCAGGACAGGGGGGCCTACGAGCAGTACTTC
CDR3 protein: CASSFQDRGAYEQYF

D gene: TRBD2
CDR3 length: 17
clone size: NA
V gene: TRBV5-4
J gene: TRBJ2-1
CDR3 DNA: TGTGCCAGCAGCTATGGACTAGCGGGAGGGTCCTACAATGAGCAGTTCTTC
CDR3 protein: CASSYGLAGGSYNEQFF

D gene: TRBD1
CDR3 length: 17
clone size: NA
V gene: TRBV7-3
J gene: TRBJ2-2
CDR3 DNA: TGTGCCAGCAGCTTAGCCCCGACAGGGGAGAACACCGGGGAGCTGTTTTTT
CDR3 protein: CASSLAPTGENTGELFF

D gene: TRBD2
CDR3 length: 16
clone size: NA
V gene: TRBV2
J gene: TRBJ2-5
CDR3 DNA: TGTGCCAGCAGTGACGGGGCGGGGGGTGATCAAGAGACCCAGTACTTC
CDR3 protein: CASSDGAGGDQETQYF

D gene: NA
CDR3 length: 10
clone size: few
V gene: TRBV5-1
J gene: TRBJ2-1
CDR3 DNA: TGCGCCAGCTCCGAGGAGGAGCAGTTCTTC
CDR3 protein: CASSEEEQFF

D gene: NA
CDR3 length: 14
clone size: NA
V gene: TRBV13
J gene: TRBJ1-1
CDR3 DNA: TGTGCCAGCAGCTTAGGAGTTCAGGTCACTGAAGCTTTCTTT
CDR3 protein: CASSLGVQVTEAFF

D gene: NA
CDR3 length: 14
clone size: NA
V gene: TRBV7-8
J gene: TRBJ2-7
CDR3 DNA: TGTGCCAGCAGCCGCCGAGATCAGGGGGGCGAGCAGTACTTC
CDR3 protein: CASSRRDQGGEQYF

D gene: TRBD1
CDR3 length: 15
clone size: NA
V gene: TRBV5-4
J gene: TRBJ2-1
CDR3 DNA: TGTGCCAGCAGCGCCCCGGGACAGGGGGTGAATGAGCAGTTCTTC
CDR3 protein: CASSAPGQGVNEQFF

D gene: TRBD1
CDR3 length: 14
clone size: NA
V gene: TRBV6-5
J gene: TRBJ1-2
CDR3 DNA: TGTGCCAGCACTCCTGGTGGGACAGACTATGGCTACACCTTC
CDR3 protein: CASTPGGTDYGYTF

D gene: NA
CDR3 length: 15
clone size: NA
V gene: TRBV15
J gene: TRBJ2-2
CDR3 DNA: TGTGCCACCAGCACCTGGGGGGCGAACACCGGGGAGCTGTTTTTT
CDR3 protein: CATSTWGANTGELFF

D gene: NA
CDR3 length: 11
clone size: NA
V gene: TRBV20-1
J gene: TRBJ1-1
CDR3 DNA: TGCAGTGCCACCGGGAACACTGAAGCTTTCTTT
CDR3 protein: CSATGNTEAFF

D gene: TRBD2
CDR3 length: 14
clone size: once
V gene: TRBV6-5
J gene: TRBJ2-7
CDR3 DNA: TGTGCCAGCAGTTTAATAGCGGGGGTCGACGAGCGGTACTTC
CDR3 protein: CASSLIAGVDERYF

D gene: TRBD1
CDR3 length: 17
clone size: few
V gene: TRBV30
J gene: TRBJ1-5
CDR3 DNA: TGTGCCTGGAACTCCTGGAGGGGGCAGAAAAGCAATCAGCCCCAGCATTTT
CDR3 protein: CAWNSWRGQKSNQPQHF

D gene: NA
CDR3 length: 12
clone size: NA
V gene: TRBV7-2
J gene: TRBJ1-3
CDR3 DNA: TGTGCCAGCAGCTTAGAGACAGGACCCGAAGTATTT
CDR3 protein: CASSLETGPEVF